Sequencing of this TCR beta chain was carried out in a study of human thymus T cells. Profiled with immunoSEQ multiplex PCR; TCRdb holds only in-frame clones, not every one. The sample holds roughly 120,000 clones; 90% to 95% are singletons and the top ten take approximately 0.022%. Resections were taken during corrective heart surgery, and the thymus tissue came from these. Healthy Finnish infants undergoing corrective surgery for congenital heart defects were used as donors. Comment on this clone: The antigen is unknown.

Findings of the study overall: Highly overlapping thymic repertoires in unrelated individuals were reported by related research. It looked as if thymic and blood repertoires used V and J genes in a biased way.

The sequenced sample was thymus tissue. This TCR was recovered from a boy under two years old with a congenital heart defect but otherwise immunologically healthy.

The CDR3 bases are TGTGCCAGCAGTTACCCCCCGTACAATGAGCAGTTCTTC. It yields the protein CASSYPPYNEQFF. The chain joins TRBV6-5 to TRBJ2-1, with D uncertain. This CDR3 has 13 residues. The germline CDR1 and CDR2 sequences are MNHEY and SVGAGI. Deletions cut 2 bases from V and 4 bases from J, with 6 bases between.